This record concerns one T cell receptor (beta chain) sequence. Sequenced by immunoSEQ multiplex PCR; TCRdb stores in-frame clones only, minus some. This sample has roughly 170,000 clones, with about 88% found just once. These data come from a study of radiation and T cells in renal cell carcinoma. The CDR3 sequence is 16 residues long. The germline V gene encodes CDR1 PRHDT and CDR2 FYEKMQ (reference sequence). After removal of 5 bases from V and 1 base from J, the junction contained 7 bases not matched to a gene. Specified time point: blood 4 weeks post-SBRT, at nephrectomy. Treatment in this sample: 15 Gy SBRT to primary tumor, nephrectomy 4 weeks later.

The chain combines TRBV13 with TRBJ1-3; TRBD1 matches 8 bases. Here the sequenced sample was blood, taken from a patient whose treatment included radiotherapy and nephrectomy. The receptor was derived from a woman between 50 and 59 years old with renal cell carcinoma. In DNA form, the CDR3 reads TGTGCCAGCAGCCCCCGGGACAGGCCATCTGGAAACACCATATATTTT. Translation: CASSPRDRPSGNTIYF.